Listed below are T cell receptor beta chains from one sample, sequenced in a study of CD8+CD57+ T cells in acquired aplastic anemia. Using its own MiXCR run on the reads, TCRdb lists one record per CDR3 protein. The data show under 350,000 distinct CDR3 sequences, about 50% seen once. Sequencing input: sorted CD4+, CD8+, or CD8+CD57+ T cells (not recorded which) from PBMCs. Receptors were obtained from a human donor with aplastic anemia. Each CDR3 is given with its conserved first and last residue. D genes are given only for firm matches.

CDR3aa,j_gene,v_gene,d_gene
CASSPGTSNIQYF,TRBJ2-4,TRBV7-3,TRBD2
CASSAYRANQPQHF,TRBJ1-5,TRBV25-1,-
CASSLVPRNNEQFF,TRBJ2-1,TRBV7-8,-
CSARREAGDNSPLHF,TRBJ1-6,TRBV20-1,-
CASSFRQSTDTQYF,TRBJ2-3,TRBV5-8,-
CASSPPAGEISTDTQYF,TRBJ2-3,TRBV12-3/TRBV12-4,-
CAAHRDSKGYTF,TRBJ1-2,TRBV6-1,-
CASSEGDITDTQYF,TRBJ2-3,TRBV2,-
CASSLLVFTYNEQFF,TRBJ2-1,TRBV7-9,-
CASSISGRNTEAFF,TRBJ1-1,TRBV19,-
CASSSGQQGEKLFF,TRBJ1-4,TRBV5-1,-
CASSQVGVGANVLTF,TRBJ2-6,TRBV7-6,-
CASSLTGQGKQFF,TRBJ2-1,TRBV7-3,-
CASSDVASNQPQHF,TRBJ1-5,TRBV2,-
CSARTPGGLNTEAFF,TRBJ1-1,TRBV20-1,TRBD1
CASSRAGAYEQYF,TRBJ2-7,TRBV19,-
CASSPGQGGMNTEAFF,TRBJ1-1,TRBV19,TRBD1
CASTDRETNYGYTF,TRBJ1-2,TRBV7-8,TRBD1
CATSGHVDTGELFF,TRBJ2-2,TRBV24-1,-
CATASRSTGSYEQYF,TRBJ2-7,TRBV7-6,-
CASSLGGQPYSTQYF,TRBJ2-5,TRBV7-9,-
CASSLGASNQPQYF,TRBJ2-5,TRBV12-3/TRBV12-4,-
CASSYYHRGVQETQYF,TRBJ2-5,TRBV5-1,TRBD1
CSARMNTEAFF,TRBJ1-1,TRBV20-1,-
CASSLRPSEQYF,TRBJ2-7,TRBV7-2,-
CASSQARSGTQYF,TRBJ2-5,TRBV14,-
CSAPEGGEKLFF,TRBJ1-4,TRBV20-1,-
CASSLGHSSGANVLTF,TRBJ2-6,TRBV7-2,-
CASSYDTNYGYTF,TRBJ1-2,TRBV7-9,-
CASRIAEVGIIQYF,TRBJ2-4,TRBV2,-
CASKGDSYEQYF,TRBJ2-7,TRBV6-1,-
CSALTGLGGNTIYF,TRBJ1-3,TRBV20-1,TRBD1
CASSGRQYSGNTIYF,TRBJ1-3,TRBV25-1,-
CASWGAGNTIYF,TRBJ1-3,TRBV6-5,-
CSVDYVWALYNEQFF,TRBJ2-1,TRBV29-1,-
CASSEISTGDEAFF,TRBJ1-1,TRBV2,TRBD1
CASSFGDRDYEQYF,TRBJ2-7,TRBV12-3/TRBV12-4,TRBD1
CASSLQVRYNEQFF,TRBJ2-1,TRBV7-9,-
CATSDPQGPGDEQFF,TRBJ2-1,TRBV24-1,-
CAISESIGAAKVPNYGYTF,TRBJ1-2,TRBV10-3,-
CASSPGGQRPYNEQFF,TRBJ2-1,TRBV7-2,-
CASSEKETQYF,TRBJ2-5,TRBV5-1,-
CASSYSRDRGKTQYF,TRBJ2-5,TRBV5-8,TRBD1
CASITTGEGYTF,TRBJ1-2,TRBV2,TRBD1
CASSGVGPYSGANVLTF,TRBJ2-6,TRBV18,-
CSVVITGVWGYTF,TRBJ1-2,TRBV29-1,TRBD1